The next 11 T cell receptor beta chains were all read from a single sample in a study of cytomegalovirus exposure and HLA in healthy donors. 13 Jbeta primers and 60 Vbeta primers were used for the PCR. Data came from immunoSEQ multiplex PCR; TCRdb stores just in-frame clones and leaves some out. The profile shows some 80,000 clones, under 65% of them singletons. The sample was PBMCs. These receptors all come from a male donor in good health and CMV-seropositive.

V and J are TRBV19 and TRBJ2-7; TRBD1 aligns across 10 bases. The CDR3 totals 15 residues. The J segment lost 3 bases and the V segment lost 8 bases, leaving 10 bases of the junction unmatched. Germline-derived CDR1 and CDR2 are LNHDA and SQIVND (reference sequence). The CDR3 DNA reads as TGTGCCAGTCCAATAATCCGGGACAGGGGCTACGAGCAGTACTTC. The encoded protein is CASPIIRDRGYEQYF.

The chain carries TRBV28 and TRBJ2-2, with 8 bases matching TRBD2. CDR1 is MDHEN, CDR2 SYDVKM, per germline. V was pared by 2 bases and J by 5 bases, with 1 base of the junction left unmatched. The CDR3 contains 14 residues. The CDR3 loop is CASSLTGGTGELFF. CDR3 sequence (DNA): TGTGCCAGCAGTTTAACGGGGGGGACCGGGGAGCTGTTTTTT.

The chain employs TRBV5-1 and TRBJ2-2; TRBD1 is a possible D gene (7 bases). V was shortened by 2 bases and J by 6 bases, with 14 bases between the two germline ends. Germline V gene data show CDR1 as SGHRS and CDR2 as YFSETQ. CDR3 length: 15 residues. This chain's CDR3 is CASSLMEGASGELFF. DNA of the CDR3: TGCGCCAGCAGCTTAATGGAGGGGGCGTCCGGGGAGCTGTTTTTT.

This chain connects TRBV6-5 to TRBJ1-2; D gene unclear. V dropped 4 bases and J dropped 12 bases, with 12 bases sitting between them. Germline V gene lookup returns CDR1 MNHEY and CDR2 SVGAGI. The CDR3 contains 11 residues. The CDR3, as DNA: TGTGCCAGCAGTTGGGCGGGGAGCAACACCTTC. Translation: CASSWAGSNTF.

V usage is TRBV7-9 and J usage is TRBJ2-5, with a weak D call TRBD1 (8 bases). Per the germline V gene, CDR1 is SEHNR and CDR2 is FQNEAQ (reference sequence). V shed 5 bases and J shed 7 bases, with 17 bases lying between them. This CDR3 comprises 14 residues. The CDR3 DNA sequence: TGTGCCAGCAGCACAGGGGGGGGTCCAGGGACCCAGTACTTC. Translated, it gives CASSTGGGPGTQYF.

V is TRBV10-3 and J is TRBJ1-4, with a weak D call TRBD1 (6 bases). The CDR3 covers 13 residues. Trimming removed 7 bases at V and 8 bases at J, with 14 bases between. Germline-derived CDR1 and CDR2 are ENHRY and SYGVKD. CDR3 bases: TGTGCCATCATGGCCCCAGGGGAAGAAAAACTGTTTTTT. Its translation is CAIMAPGEEKLFF.

By its share, this clone is medium-sized. The chain joins TRBV10-3 to TRBJ1-1; 7 bases are shared with TRBD1. The CDR3 has 12 amino acids. V dropped 11 bases and J dropped 6; count of bases not matched to a gene: 9. Looked up from germline, CDR1 is ENHRY and CDR2 is SYGVKD. The CDR3 DNA reads as TGTGCCTCAACAGGAACAGGGGCTGAAGCTTTCTTT. Translated: CASTGTGAEAFF.

There are a few counts of this clone. The chain employs TRBV5-1 and TRBJ1-2; 9 nucleotides line up with TRBD1. Trimming at V came to 2 bases and at J to 6 bases, leaving 8 bases not matched to a gene. This CDR3 contains 15 residues. Looked up from germline, CDR1 is SGHRS and CDR2 is YFSETQ. CDR3 sequence (DNA): TGCGCCAGCAGCTTCGATCCCGGGACAGGGAATGGCTACACCTTC. It codes for CASSFDPGTGNGYTF.

This clone was detected only once. In the same sample, other DNA sequences code for this CDR3. The chain has TRBV15 and TRBJ2-3; D possibly corresponds to TRBD2 (5 bases). V lost 0 bases and J lost 6, with 7 bases in between. There are 13 residues in the CDR3. Germline CDR1 LNHNV, CDR2 YYDKDF (reference sequence). CDR3 sequence reads: CATSRDPGDTQYF. In nucleotides, the CDR3 is TGTGCCACCAGCAGAGATCCGGGGGATACGCAGTATTTT.

The rearrangement joins TRBV4-1 to TRBJ2-5; D might be TRBD1 (5 bases). The J call is uncertain, as TRBJ2-7 better fits the DNA end. The CDR3 contains 13 residues. Germline lookup yields CDR1 MGHRA and CDR2 YSYEKL. The CDR3 DNA reads TGCGCCAGCAGCCCCAGGGAAGGCTACGAGCAGTACTTC. Its protein is CASSPREGYEQYF.

This clone was recorded a few times. The chain links TRBV18 to TRBJ2-2; D gene ambiguous. CDR3 size: 13 residues. The ends were cut back, 3 bases at V and 8 bases at J, with 10 bases in the middle. Germline CDR1 KGHSH, CDR2 LQKENI. Written as DNA, the CDR3 is TGTGCCAGCTCACCCCATTTGGCAGGGGAGCTGTTTTTT. Translating it yields CASSPHLAGELFF.